This record concerns one TCR beta chain sequence. Other nucleotide sequences in the sample specify the same CDR3. The data were taken from a study of OX40 agonist ivuxolimab in advanced cancers. The repertoire was sequenced with immunoSEQ multiplex PCR; TCRdb's copy has only in-frame clones and lacks some. The sample includes around 15,000 clones, roughly 90% seen only once; the top ten take roughly 3.9%. Germline CDR1 is KGHSH and CDR2 is LQKENI. The V end was cut by 1 base, the J end by 5 bases, with 2 bases between. CDR3 size: 11 residues. The rearrangement uses TRBV18 and TRBJ2-5; D is unclear. The sequence came from an adult with an advanced solid tumor such as melanoma, head and neck, liver or kidney cancer. Sequenced here: CD4+ or CD8+ T cells sorted from blood, sampled in a trial of the OX40 agonist ivuxolimab. The CDR3 DNA sequence: TGTGCCAGCTCACCACAGGAGACCCAGTACTTC. Translating it yields CASSPQETQYF.